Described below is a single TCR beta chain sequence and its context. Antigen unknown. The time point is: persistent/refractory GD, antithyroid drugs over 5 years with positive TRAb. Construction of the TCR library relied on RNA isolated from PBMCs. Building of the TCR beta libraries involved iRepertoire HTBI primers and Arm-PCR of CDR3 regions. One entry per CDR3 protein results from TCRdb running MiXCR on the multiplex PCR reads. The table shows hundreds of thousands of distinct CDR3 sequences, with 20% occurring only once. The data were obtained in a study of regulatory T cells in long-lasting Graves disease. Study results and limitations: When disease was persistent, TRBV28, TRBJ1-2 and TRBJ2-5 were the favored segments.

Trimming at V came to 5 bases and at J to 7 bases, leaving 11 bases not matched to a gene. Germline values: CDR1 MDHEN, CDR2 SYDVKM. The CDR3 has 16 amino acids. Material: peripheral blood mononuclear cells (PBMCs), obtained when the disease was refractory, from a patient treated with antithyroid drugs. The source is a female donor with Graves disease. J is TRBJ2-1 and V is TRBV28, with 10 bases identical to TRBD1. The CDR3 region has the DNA TGTGCCAGCAGTCTTGGACAGGGGGGACGGAGGAATGAGCAGTTCTTC. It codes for CASSLGQGGRRNEQFF.